This TCR beta chain was sequenced in a study of blood T cell repertoires in COVID-19. Study in general: Whether acute or convalescent, the COVID-19 samples came from the United States, Italy and Spain. T cells, B-cell-depleted T cells, or PBMCs provided the cDNA or gDNA that served as material.

Original processing methods: Estimated nucleated cell counts came from reference gene primer amplification. This table comes from immunoSEQ multiplex PCR, and its TCRdb copy is limited to in-frame clones, with some not included. Clone size and the V and J calls come from that table; the DNA yielded D and trimming. The top ten clones hold roughly 2.9% of a sample with tens of thousands of clones, over 75% of them seen once. The CDR3 length is 15 residues. Between the trimmed V and J ends, which lost 7 bases and 4 bases, there was a span of 19 bases. CDR1 is MNHNY, CDR2 SVGAGI, per germline (reference sequence).

The receptor was derived from a man of 80 years or more with acute or convalescent COVID-19. The sample was peripheral blood. The rearrangement uses TRBV6-6 and TRBJ1-2; D remains unclear. CDR3: CASNQAGAGGYGYTF. For the CDR3, the DNA is TGTGCCAGCAATCAGGCGGGAGCTGGTGGCTATGGCTACACCTTC.